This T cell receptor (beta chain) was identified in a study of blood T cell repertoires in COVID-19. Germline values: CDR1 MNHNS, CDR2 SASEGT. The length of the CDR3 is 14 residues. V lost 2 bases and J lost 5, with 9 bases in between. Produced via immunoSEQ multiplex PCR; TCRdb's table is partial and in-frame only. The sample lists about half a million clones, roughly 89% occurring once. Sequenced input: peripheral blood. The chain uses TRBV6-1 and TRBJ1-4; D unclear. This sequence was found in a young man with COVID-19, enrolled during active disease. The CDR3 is CASSEMTSNEKLFF. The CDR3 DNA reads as TGTGCCAGCAGTGAAATGACTTCAAATGAAAAACTGTTTTTT.